This T cell receptor beta chain was documented in a study of CD8 T cells in ankylosing spondylitis. This clonotype has just one count. TCRdb re-derived calls from the 5' RACE reads in MiXCR, one entry per CDR3 protein. The data show about 310,000 distinct CDR3 sequences, less than 25% seen once. The sequence was obtained from a female donor with ankylosing spondylitis or in good health (not recorded which). Sequenced material: blood, either unsorted or a sorted T cell fraction (not recorded which).

The CDR3 region has the DNA TGCAGTGCTAGAGGGGGGGACAAGAGTGCCACAGATACGCAGTATTTT. Its protein product is CSARGGDKSATDTQYF. V usage is TRBV20-1 and J usage is TRBJ2-3; D possibly matches TRBD1 or TRBD2 (6 bases each). Trimming took 1 base from V and 2 from J, leaving 16 bases between them. There are 16 residues in the CDR3. Germline CDR1 is DFQATT and CDR2 is SNEGSKA (reference sequence).